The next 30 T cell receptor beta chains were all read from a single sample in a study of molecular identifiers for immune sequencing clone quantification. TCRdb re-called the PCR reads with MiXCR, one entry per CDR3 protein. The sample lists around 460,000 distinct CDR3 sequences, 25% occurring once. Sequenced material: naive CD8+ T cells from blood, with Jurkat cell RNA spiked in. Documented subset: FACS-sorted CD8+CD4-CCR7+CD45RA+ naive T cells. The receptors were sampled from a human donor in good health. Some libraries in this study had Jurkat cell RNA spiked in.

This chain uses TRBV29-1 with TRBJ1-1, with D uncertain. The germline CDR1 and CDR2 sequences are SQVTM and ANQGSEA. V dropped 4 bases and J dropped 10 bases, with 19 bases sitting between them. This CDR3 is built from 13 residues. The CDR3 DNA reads TGCAGCGTTGTCCCCTGGCCGACCCCTGCAGCTTTCTTT. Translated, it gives CSVVPWPTPAAFF.

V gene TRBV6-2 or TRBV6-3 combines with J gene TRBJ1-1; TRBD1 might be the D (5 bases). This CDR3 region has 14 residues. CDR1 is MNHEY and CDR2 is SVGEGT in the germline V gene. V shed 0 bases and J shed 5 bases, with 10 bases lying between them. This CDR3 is CASSYSFGQTEAFF. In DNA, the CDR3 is TGTGCCAGCAGTTACTCGTTCGGACAAACTGAAGCTTTCTTT.

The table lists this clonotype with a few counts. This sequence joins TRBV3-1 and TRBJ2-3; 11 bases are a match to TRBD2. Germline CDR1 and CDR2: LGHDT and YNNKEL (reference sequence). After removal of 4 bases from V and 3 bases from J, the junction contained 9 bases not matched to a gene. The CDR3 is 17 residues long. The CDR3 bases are TGTGCCAGCAGCCCTGGGGTCCGGACTAGCGGGACAGATACGCAGTATTTT. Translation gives CASSPGVRTSGTDTQYF.

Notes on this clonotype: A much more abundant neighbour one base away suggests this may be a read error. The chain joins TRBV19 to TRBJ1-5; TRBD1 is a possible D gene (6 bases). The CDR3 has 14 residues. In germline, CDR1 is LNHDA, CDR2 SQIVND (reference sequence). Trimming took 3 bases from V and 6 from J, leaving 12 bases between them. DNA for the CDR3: TGTGCCAGTAGTATCCTAGGGGGGTGTCAGCCCCAGCATTTT. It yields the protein CASSILGGCQPQHF.

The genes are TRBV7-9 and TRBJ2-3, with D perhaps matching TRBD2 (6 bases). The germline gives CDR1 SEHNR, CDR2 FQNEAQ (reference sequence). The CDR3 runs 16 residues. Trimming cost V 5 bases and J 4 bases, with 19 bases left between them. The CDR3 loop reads CASSPRTIQLADTQYF. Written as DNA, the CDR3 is TGTGCCAGCAGCCCACGGACTATCCAGCTTGCAGATACGCAGTATTTT.

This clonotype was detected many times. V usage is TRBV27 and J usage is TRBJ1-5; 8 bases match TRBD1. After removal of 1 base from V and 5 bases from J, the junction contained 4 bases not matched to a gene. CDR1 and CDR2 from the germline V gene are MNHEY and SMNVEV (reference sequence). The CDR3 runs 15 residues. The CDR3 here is CASSLLTGADQPQHF. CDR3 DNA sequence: TGTGCCAGCAGTTTATTGACAGGGGCAGATCAGCCCCAGCATTTT.

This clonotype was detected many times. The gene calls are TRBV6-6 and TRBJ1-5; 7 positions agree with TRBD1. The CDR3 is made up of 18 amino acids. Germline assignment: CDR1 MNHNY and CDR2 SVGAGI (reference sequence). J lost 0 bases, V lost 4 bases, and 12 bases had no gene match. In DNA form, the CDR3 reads TGTGCCAGCAGTTTCCCCACCGGGACAGTCTATAGCAATCAGCCCCAGCATTTT. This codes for CASSFPTGTVYSNQPQHF.

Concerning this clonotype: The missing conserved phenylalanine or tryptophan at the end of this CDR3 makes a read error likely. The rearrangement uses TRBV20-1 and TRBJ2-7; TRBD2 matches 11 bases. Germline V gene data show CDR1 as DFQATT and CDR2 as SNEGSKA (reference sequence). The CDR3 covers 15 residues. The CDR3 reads CSARDPGLAVYEQYS. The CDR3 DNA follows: TGCAGTGCTCGAGATCCGGGACTAGCGGTATACGAGCAGTACTCC.

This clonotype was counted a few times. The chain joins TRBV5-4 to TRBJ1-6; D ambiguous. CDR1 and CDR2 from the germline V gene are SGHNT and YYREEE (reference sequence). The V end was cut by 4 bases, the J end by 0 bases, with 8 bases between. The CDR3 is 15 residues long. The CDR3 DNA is TGTGCCAGCAGCGCAGAAAGCTCCTATAATTCACCCCTCCACTTT. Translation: CASSAESSYNSPLHF.

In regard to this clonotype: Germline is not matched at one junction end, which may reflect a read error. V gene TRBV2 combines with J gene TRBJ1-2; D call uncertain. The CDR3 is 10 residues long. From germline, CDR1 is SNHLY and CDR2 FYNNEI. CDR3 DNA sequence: TGTGCCAGCGGTGACATAGGCTACACCTTC. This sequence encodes CASGDIGYTF.

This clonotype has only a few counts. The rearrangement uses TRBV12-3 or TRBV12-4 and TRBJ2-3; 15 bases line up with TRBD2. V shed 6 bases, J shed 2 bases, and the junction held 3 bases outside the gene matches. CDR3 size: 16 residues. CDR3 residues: CASRRTSGGVTDTQYF. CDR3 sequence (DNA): TGTGCCAGCAGGAGGACTAGCGGGGGGGTCACAGATACGCAGTATTTT.

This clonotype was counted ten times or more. In nucleotides, the CDR3 is TGCGCCAGCAGCTTGTCGGCCATGAACACTGAAGCTTTCTTT. It codes for CASSLSAMNTEAFF. The rearrangement uses TRBV5-1 and TRBJ1-1; D not certain. The length of the CDR3 is 14 residues. Between the trimmed V and J ends, which lost 1 base and 0 bases, there was a span of 7 bases. Germline loops: CDR1 SGHRS, CDR2 YFSETQ.

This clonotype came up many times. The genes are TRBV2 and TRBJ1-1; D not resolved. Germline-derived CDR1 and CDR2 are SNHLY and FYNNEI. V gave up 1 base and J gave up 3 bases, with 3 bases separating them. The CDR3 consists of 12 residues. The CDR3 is CASSEEDTEAFF. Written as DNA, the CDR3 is TGTGCCAGCAGTGAAGAAGACACTGAAGCTTTCTTT. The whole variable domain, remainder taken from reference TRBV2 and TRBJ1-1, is EPEVTQTPSHQVTQMGQEVILRCVPISNHLYFYWYRQILGQKVEFLVSFYNNEISEKSEIFDDQFSVERPDGSNFTLKIRSTKLEDSAMYFCASSEEDTEAFFGQGTRLTVV.

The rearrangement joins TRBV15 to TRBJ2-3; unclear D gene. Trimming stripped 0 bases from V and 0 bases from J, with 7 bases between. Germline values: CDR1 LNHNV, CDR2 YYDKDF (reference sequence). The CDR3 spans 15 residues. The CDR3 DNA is TGTGCCACCAGCAGAGAAGGAATTAGCACAGATACGCAGTATTTT. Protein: CATSREGISTDTQYF.

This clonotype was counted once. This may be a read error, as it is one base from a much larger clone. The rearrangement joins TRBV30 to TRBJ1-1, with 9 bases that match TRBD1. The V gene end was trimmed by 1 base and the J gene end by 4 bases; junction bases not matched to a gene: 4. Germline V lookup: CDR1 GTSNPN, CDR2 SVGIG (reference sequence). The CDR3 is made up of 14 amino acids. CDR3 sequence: CAWSGGTGSTEAFF. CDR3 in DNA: TGTGCCTGGAGTGGGGGGACAGGGAGCACTGAAGCTTTCTTT.

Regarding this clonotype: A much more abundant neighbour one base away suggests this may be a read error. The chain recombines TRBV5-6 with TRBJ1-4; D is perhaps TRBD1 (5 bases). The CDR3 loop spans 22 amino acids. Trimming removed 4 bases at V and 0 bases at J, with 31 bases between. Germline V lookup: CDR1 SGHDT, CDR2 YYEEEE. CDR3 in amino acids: CASSLTSWDVTSRESTNEKLFF. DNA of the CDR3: TGTGCCAGCAGCCTAACATCGTGGGACGTCACGTCCCGAGAGTCAACTAATGAAAAACTGTTTTTT.

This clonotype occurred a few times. CDR3 coding DNA: TGTGCCAGCAGCTCGACAGGGACCGGGGAGCTGTTTTTT. Translating it yields CASSSTGTGELFF. The chain recombines TRBV7-9 with TRBJ2-2, with TRBD1 identical over 7 bases. This CDR3 contains 13 residues. The trim removed 4 bases at V and 5 bases at J, leaving 1 base unmatched. Germline CDR1 is SEHNR and CDR2 is FQNEAQ (reference sequence).

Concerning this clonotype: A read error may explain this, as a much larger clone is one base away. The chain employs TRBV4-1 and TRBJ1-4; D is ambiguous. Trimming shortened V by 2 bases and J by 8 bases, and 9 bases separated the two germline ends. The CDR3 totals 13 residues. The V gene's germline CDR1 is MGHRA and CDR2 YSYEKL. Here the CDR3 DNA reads TGCGCCAGCAGCCAATTTGCAGCCGAAAAACTGTTTTTT. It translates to CASSQFAAEKLFF.

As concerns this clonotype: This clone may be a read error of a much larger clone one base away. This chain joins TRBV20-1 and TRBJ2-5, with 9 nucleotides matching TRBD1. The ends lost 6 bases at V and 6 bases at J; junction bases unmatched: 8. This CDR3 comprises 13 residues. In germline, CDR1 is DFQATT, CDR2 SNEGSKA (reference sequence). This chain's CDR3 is CSAEQGAQKTQYF. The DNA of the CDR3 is TGCAGTGCAGAACAGGGGGCTCAGAAGACCCAGTACTTC.

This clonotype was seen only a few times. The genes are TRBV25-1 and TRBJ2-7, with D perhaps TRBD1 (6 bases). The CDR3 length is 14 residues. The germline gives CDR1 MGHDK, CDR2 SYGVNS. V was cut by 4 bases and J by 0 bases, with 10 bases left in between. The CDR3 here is CASSGNRASYEQYF. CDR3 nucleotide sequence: TGTGCCAGCAGTGGGAACAGGGCCTCCTACGAGCAGTACTTC.

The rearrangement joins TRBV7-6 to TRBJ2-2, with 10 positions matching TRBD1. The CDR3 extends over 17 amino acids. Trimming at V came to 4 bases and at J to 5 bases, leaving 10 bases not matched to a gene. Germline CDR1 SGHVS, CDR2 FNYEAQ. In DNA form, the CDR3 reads TGTGCCAGCAGCTCCGACAGGGGGCGGAGGTCTACCGGGGAGCTGTTTTTT. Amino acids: CASSSDRGRRSTGELFF.

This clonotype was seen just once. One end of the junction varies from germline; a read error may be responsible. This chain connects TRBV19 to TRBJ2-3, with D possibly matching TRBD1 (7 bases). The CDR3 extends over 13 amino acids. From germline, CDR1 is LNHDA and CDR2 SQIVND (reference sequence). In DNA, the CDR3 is TGTGCCAGTAGTGGAGGGGGCGGCGATACGCAGTGTTTT. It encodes CASSGGGGDTQCF. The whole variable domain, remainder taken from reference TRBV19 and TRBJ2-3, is DGGITQSPKYLFRKEGQNVTLSCEQNLNHDAMYWYRQDPGQGLRLIYYSQIVNDFQKGDIAEGYSVSREKKESFPLTVTSAQKNPTAFYLCASSGGGGDTQCFGPGTRLTVL.

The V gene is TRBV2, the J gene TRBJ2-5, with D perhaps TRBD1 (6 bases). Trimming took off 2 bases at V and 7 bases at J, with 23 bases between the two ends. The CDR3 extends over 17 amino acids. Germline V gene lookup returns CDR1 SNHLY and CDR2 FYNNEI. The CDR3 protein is CASSEFGEVVVGGTQYF. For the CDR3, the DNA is TGTGCCAGCAGTGAATTTGGGGAAGTAGTGGTAGGGGGGACCCAGTACTTC.

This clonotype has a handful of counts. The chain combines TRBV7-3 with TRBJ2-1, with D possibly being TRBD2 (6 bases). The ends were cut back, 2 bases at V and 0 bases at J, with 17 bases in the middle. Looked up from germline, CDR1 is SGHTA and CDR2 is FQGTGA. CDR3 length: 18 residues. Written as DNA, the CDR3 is TGTGCCAGCAGCTTAGGGCCTCCCGTGGACTACTCCTACAATGAGCAGTTCTTC. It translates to CASSLGPPVDYSYNEQFF. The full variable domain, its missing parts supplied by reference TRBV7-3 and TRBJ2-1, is GAGVSQTPSNKVTEKGKYVELRCDPISGHTALYWYRQSLGQGPEFLIYFQGTGAADDSGLPNDRFFAVRPEGSVSTLKIQRTERGDSAVYLCASSLGPPVDYSYNEQFFGPGTRLTVL.

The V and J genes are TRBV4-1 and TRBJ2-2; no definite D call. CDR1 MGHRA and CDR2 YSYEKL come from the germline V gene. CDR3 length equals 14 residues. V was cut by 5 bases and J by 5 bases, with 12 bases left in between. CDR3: CASSTWGLTGELFF. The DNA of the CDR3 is TGCGCCAGCAGCACTTGGGGATTGACCGGGGAGCTGTTTTTT.

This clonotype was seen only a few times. The CDR3 nucleotides read TGTGCCAGCAGTTTACAGGGTTGGAACACTGAAGCTTTCTTT. Translated, it gives CASSLQGWNTEAFF. This sequence joins TRBV28 and TRBJ1-1; D perhaps matches TRBD1 (5 bases). The ends were cut back, 2 bases at V and 1 base at J, with 8 bases in the middle. Germline V CDR1 and CDR2: MDHEN, SYDVKM. The CDR3 length is 14 residues.

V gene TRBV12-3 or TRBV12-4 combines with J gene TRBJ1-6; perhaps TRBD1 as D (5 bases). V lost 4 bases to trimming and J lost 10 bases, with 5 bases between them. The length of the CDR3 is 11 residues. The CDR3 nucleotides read TGTGCCAGCAGTTGGGGGTCACCCCTCCACTTT. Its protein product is CASSWGSPLHF.

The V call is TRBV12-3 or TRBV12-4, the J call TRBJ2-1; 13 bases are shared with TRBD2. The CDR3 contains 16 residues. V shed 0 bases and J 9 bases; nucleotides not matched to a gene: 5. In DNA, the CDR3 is TGTGCCAGCAGTTTAGCCGGACTAGCGGGAGACAGTGAGCAGTTCTTC. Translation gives CASSLAGLAGDSEQFF.

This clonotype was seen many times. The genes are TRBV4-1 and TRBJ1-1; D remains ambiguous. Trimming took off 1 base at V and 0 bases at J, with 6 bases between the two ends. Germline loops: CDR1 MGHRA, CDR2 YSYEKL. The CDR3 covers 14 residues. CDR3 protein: CASSQVGLNTEAFF. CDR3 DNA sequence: TGCGCCAGCAGCCAAGTAGGGTTGAACACTGAAGCTTTCTTT.

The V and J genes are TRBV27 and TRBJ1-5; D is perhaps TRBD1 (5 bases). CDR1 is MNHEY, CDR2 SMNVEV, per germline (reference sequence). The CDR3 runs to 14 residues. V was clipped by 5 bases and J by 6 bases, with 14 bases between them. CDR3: CASSRRGYLQPQHF. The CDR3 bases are TGTGCCAGCAGTCGAAGGGGCTACCTTCAGCCCCAGCATTTT.